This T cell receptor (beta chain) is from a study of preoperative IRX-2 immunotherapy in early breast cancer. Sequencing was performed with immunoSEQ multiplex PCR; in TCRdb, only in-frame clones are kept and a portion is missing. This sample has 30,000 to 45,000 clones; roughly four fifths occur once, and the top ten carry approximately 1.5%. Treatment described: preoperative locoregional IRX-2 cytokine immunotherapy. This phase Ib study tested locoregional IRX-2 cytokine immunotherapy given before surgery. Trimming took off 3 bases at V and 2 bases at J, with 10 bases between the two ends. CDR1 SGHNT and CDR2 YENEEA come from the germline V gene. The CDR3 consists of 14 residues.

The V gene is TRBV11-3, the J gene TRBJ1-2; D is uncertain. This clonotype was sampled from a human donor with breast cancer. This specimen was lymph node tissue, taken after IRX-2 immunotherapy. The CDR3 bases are TGTGCCAGCAGCTTGGTAAACCTGAACTATGGCTACACCTTC. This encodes CASSLVNLNYGYTF.